This T cell receptor beta chain was captured in a study of control samples from healthy donors and cancer patients. Here immunoSEQ multiplex PCR was the method, and the copy in TCRdb shows in-frame clones only, minus some. The sample has 120,000 or so clones, around 90% seen once. About this clone: Given the absence of the conserved phenylalanine or tryptophan at the CDR3 end, a read error is likely. The DNA is left out, because the CDR3 cannot be placed on it with certainty; the CDR3 is given as TCRdb lists it.

Material: blood. This TCR derives from a man aged 18 to 30 in good health.

CDR3 residues: CAWSVGLP. V and J are TRBV30 and TRBJ2-7. The CDR3 spans 8 amino acids, including both terminal residues. CDR1 GTSNPN and CDR2 SVGIG come from the germline V gene (reference sequence).